This T cell receptor (beta chain) appears in the sequencing data of a study of blood T cell repertoires in COVID-19. Overall study context: Samples taken during acute and convalescent COVID-19 were collected in the United States, Italy and Spain. The cDNA or gDNA used as material had been derived from T cells, B-cell-depleted T cells, or PBMCs.

Authors' data handling: Reference gene primer amplification in the assay estimated nucleated cell counts. The repertoire was sequenced with immunoSEQ multiplex PCR; TCRdb's copy has only in-frame clones and lacks some. V and J calls and clone size come straight from that table; D and trimming were deduced from the DNA. The data show 190,000 or so clones, less than 80% seen once. Germline loops: CDR1 SGHRS, CDR2 YFSETQ. The CDR3 contains 15 residues. Between the trimmed V and J ends, which lost 1 base and 0 bases, there was a span of 9 bases. The sequenced sample was peripheral blood. This chain joins TRBV5-1 and TRBJ2-3; D may be TRBD2 (7 bases). This clonotype originated in a man between 50 and 59 years old who had recovered from COVID-19. The CDR3 bases are TGCGCCAGCAGCTTGTGGGGGGGCAGCACAGATACGCAGTATTTT. Residues: CASSLWGGSTDTQYF. Full variable domain (missing parts from reference TRBV5-1 and TRBJ2-3): KAGVTQTPRYLIKTRGQQVTLSCSPISGHRSVSWYQQTPGQGLQFLFEYFSETQRNKGNFPGRFSGRQFSNSRSEMNVSTLELGDSALYLCASSLWGGSTDTQYFGPGTRLTVL.